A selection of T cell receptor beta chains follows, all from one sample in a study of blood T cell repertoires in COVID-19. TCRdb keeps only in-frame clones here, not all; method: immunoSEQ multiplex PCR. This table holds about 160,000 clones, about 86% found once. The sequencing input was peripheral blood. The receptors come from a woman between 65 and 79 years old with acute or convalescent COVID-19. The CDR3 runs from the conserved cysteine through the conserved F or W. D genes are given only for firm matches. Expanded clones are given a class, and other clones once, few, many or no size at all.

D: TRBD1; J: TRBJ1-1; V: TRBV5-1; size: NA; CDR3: CASSPPGGYTEAFF; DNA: TGCGCCAGCTCGCCCCCAGGGGGGTATACTGAAGCTTTCTTT
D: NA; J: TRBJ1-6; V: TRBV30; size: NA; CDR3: CAGRTGSSYNSPLHF; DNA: TGTGCCGGGAGAACAGGGAGCTCCTATAATTCACCCCTCCACTTT
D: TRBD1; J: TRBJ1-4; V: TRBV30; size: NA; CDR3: CAWSLRQGGILTNEKLFF; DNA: TGTGCCTGGAGTCTACGACAGGGGGGCATTTTGACTAATGAAAAACTGTTTTTT
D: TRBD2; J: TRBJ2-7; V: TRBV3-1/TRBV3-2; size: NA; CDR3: CASSQDRSGANRGPYEQYF; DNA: TGTGCCAGCAGCCAAGACAGAAGCGGGGCCAACCGGGGCCCCTACGAGCAGTACTTC
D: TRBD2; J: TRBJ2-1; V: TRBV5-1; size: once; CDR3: CASSVTSGISYNEQFF; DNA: TGCGCCAGCAGCGTAACTAGCGGGATCTCCTACAATGAGCAGTTCTTC
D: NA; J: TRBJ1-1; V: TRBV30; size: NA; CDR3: CAWSEGRKGTEAFF; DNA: TGTGCCTGGAGTGAGGGCAGGAAGGGGACTGAAGCTTTCTTT
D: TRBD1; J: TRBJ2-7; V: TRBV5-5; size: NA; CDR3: CASRTGTGTYEQYF; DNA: TGTGCCAGCAGGACCGGGACAGGGACCTACGAGCAGTACTTC
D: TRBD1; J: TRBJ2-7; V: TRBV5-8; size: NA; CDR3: CASSLATGRDEQYF; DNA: TGTGCCAGCAGCTTGGCGACAGGGCGGGACGAGCAGTACTTC
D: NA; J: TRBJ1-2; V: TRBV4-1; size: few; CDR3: CASSQARGVSYYGYTF; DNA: TGCGCCAGCAGCCAAGCCCGCGGGGTCTCGTACTATGGCTACACCTTC
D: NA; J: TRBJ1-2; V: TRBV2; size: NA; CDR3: CASIRGGNYGYTF; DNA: TGTGCCAGCATTCGGGGGGGAAACTATGGCTACACCTTC
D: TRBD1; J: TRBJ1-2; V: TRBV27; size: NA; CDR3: CASSLGGQGRRNYGYTF; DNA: TGTGCCAGCAGTTTAGGGGGACAGGGAAGACGTAACTATGGCTACACCTTC
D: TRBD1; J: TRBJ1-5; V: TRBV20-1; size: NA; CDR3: CSASGTVNQPQHF; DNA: TGCAGTGCTAGTGGGACAGTAAATCAGCCCCAGCATTTT
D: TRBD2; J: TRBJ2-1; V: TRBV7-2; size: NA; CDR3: CASSSAPGLGPNEQFF; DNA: TGTGCCAGCAGCTCAGCCCCGGGACTAGGGCCGAATGAGCAGTTCTTC
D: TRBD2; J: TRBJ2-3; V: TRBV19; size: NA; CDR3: CASRRLAGGPTDTQYF; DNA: TGTGCCAGTAGACGACTAGCGGGAGGGCCTACAGATACGCAGTATTTT
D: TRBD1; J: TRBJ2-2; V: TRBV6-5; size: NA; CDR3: CASSHGTGGTGELFF; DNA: TGTGCCAGCAGTCACGGGACAGGGGGGACCGGGGAGCTGTTTTTT
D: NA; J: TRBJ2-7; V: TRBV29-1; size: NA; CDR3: CSVDSSGDYEQYF; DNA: TGCAGCGTTGATTCCTCAGGGGATTACGAGCAGTACTTC
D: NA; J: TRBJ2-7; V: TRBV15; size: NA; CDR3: CATSIIDSSSYEQYF; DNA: TGTGCCACCAGCATCATAGACAGCTCCTCCTACGAGCAGTACTTC
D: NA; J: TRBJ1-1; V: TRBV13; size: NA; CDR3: CASSTGVLNTEAFF; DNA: TGTGCCAGCAGCACGGGGGTTTTGAACACTGAAGCTTTCTTT
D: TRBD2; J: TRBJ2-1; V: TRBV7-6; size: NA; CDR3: CASSLALAGAPSYNEQFF; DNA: TGTGCCAGCAGCTTAGCACTAGCGGGGGCCCCCTCCTACAATGAGCAGTTCTTC
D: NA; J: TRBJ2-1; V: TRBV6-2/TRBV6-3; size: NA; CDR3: CASSQYNEQFF; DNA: TGTGCCAGCAGTCAGTACAATGAGCAGTTCTTC
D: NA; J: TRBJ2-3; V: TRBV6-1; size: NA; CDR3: CASSELSLLGTDTQYF; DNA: TGTGCCAGCAGTGAACTTTCGCTACTGGGCACAGATACGCAGTATTTT
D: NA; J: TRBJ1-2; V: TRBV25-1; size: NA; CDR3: CASSERVTGTGYTF; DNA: TGTGCCAGCAGTGAAAGGGTAACAGGGACTGGCTACACCTTC
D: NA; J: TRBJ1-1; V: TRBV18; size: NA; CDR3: CASSSPYPIKGEGTEAFF; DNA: TGTGCCAGCTCATCGCCCTACCCGATTAAAGGGGAGGGCACTGAAGCTTTCTTT
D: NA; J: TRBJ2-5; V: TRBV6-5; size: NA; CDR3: CASWRTLQETQYF; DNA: TGTGCCAGCTGGAGGACGTTGCAAGAGACCCAGTACTTC
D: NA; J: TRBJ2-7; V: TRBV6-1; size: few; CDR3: CASSENGGRGYEYF; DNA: TGTGCCAGCAGTGAGAACGGGGGGAGGGGGTATGAGTACTTC
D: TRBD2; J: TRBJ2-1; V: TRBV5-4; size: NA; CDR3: CASSLGGTSGYNEQFF; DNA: TGTGCCAGCAGCTTGGGAGGGACTAGCGGGTACAATGAGCAGTTCTTC
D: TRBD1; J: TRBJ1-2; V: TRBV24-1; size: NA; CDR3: CATRPRTGGIGYTF; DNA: TGTGCCACCAGACCACGAACAGGGGGCATCGGCTACACCTTC
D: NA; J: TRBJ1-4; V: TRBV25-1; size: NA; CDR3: CASSEEAGLSEKLFF; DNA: TGTGCCAGCAGTGAAGAAGCAGGGTTAAGTGAAAAACTGTTTTTT
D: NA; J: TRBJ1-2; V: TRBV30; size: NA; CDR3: CAWIDPGHIYGYTF; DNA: TGTGCCTGGATAGACCCGGGACACATCTATGGCTACACCTTC
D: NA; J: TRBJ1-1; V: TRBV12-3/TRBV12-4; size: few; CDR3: CASSLATNTEAFF; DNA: TGTGCCAGCAGTTTAGCCACTAACACTGAAGCTTTCTTT
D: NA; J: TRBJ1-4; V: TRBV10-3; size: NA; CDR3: CAISEGGRNEKLFF; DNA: TGTGCCATCAGTGAGGGGGGCAGGAATGAAAAACTGTTTTTT
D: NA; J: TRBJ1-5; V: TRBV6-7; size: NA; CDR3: CASSYSGLVERVGDNQPQHF; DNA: TGTGCCAGCAGTTACTCCGGCTTGGTGGAGCGAGTGGGTGACAATCAGCCCCAGCATTTT
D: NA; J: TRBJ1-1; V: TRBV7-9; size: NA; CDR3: CASSFGGSTEAFF; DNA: TGTGCCAGCAGCTTTGGCGGTTCCACTGAAGCTTTCTTT